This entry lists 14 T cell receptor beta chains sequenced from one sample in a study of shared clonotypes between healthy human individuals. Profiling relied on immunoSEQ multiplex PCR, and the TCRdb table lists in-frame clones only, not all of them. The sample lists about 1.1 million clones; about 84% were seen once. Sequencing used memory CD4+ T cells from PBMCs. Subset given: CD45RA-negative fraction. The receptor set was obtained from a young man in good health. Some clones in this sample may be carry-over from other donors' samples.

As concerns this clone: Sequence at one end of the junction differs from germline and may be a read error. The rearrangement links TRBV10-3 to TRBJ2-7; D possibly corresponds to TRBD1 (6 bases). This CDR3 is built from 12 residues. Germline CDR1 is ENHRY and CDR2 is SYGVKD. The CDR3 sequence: CAISDGTPEEYF. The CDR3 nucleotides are TGTGCCATCAGTGATGGGACACCCGAGGAGTACTTC.

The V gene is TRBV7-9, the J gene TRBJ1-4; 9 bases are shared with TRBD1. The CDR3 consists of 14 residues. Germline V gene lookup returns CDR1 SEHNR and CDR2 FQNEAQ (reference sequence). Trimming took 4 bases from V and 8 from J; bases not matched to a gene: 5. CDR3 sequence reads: CASSSQGAREKLFF. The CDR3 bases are TGTGCCAGCAGCTCACAGGGGGCGCGCGAAAAACTGTTTTTT.

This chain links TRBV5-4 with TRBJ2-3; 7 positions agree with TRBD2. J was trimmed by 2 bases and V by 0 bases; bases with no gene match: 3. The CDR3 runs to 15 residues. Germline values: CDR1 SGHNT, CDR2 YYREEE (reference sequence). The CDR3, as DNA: TGTGCCAGCAGCTTGGGGGGAGGGCCCACAGATACGCAGTATTTT. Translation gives CASSLGGGPTDTQYF.

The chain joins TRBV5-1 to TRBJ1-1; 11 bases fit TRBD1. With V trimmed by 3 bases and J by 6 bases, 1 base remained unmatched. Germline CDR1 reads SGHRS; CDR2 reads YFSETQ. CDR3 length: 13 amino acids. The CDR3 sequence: CASSWTGGSEAFF. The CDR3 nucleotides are TGCGCCAGCAGCTGGACAGGGGGCTCTGAAGCTTTCTTT.

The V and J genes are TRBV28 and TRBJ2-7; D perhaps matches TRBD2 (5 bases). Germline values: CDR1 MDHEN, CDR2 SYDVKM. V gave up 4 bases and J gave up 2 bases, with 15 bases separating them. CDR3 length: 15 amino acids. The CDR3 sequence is CASSSPGRAPYEQYF. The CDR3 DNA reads TGTGCCAGCAGTTCCCCGGGAAGGGCCCCCTACGAGCAGTACTTC.

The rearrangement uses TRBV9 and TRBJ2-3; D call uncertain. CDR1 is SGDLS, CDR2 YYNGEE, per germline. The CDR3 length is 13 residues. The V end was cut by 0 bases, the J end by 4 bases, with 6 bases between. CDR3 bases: TGTGCCAGCAGCGTAGGGCTCTCAGATACGCAGTATTTT. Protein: CASSVGLSDTQYF. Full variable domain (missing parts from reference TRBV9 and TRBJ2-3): DSGVTQTPKHLITATGQRVTLRCSPRSGDLSVYWYQQSLDQGLQFLIQYYNGEERAKGNILERFSAQQFPDLHSELNLSSLELGDSALYFCASSVGLSDTQYFGPGTRLTVL.

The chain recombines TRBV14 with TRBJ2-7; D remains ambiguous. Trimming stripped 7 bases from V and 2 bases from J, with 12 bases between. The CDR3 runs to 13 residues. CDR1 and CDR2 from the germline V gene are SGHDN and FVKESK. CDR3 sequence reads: CASNDQATYEQYF. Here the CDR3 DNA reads TGTGCCAGCAATGACCAAGCAACCTACGAGCAGTACTTC.

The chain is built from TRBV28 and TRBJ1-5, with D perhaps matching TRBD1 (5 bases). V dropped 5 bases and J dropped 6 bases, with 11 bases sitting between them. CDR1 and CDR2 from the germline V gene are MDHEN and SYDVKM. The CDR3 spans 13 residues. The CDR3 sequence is CASSPSGPQPQHF. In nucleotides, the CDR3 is TGTGCCAGCAGTCCCTCAGGGCCTCAGCCCCAGCATTTT.

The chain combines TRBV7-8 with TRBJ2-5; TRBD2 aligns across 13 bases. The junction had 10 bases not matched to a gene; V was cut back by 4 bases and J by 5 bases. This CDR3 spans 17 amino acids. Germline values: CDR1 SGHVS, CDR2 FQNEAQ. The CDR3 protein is CASSSRGLAGAAETQYF. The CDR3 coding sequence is TGTGCCAGCAGCTCCCGAGGACTAGCGGGAGCCGCGGAGACCCAGTACTTC. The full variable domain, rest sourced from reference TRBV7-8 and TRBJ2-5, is GAGVSQSPRYKVAKRGQDVALRCDPISGHVSLFWYQQALGQGPEFLTYFQNEAQLDKSGLPSDRFFAERPEGSVSTLKIQRTQQEDSAVYLCASSSRGLAGAAETQYFGPGTRLLVL.

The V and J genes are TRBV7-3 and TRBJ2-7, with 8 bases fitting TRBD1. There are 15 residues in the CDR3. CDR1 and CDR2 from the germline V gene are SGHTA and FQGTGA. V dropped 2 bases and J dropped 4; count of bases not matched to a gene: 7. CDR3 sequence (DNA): TGTGCCAGCAGCTTATTTGGACAGGGTTCGTACGAGCAGTACTTC. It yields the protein CASSLFGQGSYEQYF.

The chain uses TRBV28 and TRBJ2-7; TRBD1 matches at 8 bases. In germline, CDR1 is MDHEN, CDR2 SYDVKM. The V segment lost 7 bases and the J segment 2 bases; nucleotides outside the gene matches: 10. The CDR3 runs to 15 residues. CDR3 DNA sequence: TGTGCCAGCAAAACACCCGGACAGGGAACCTACGAGCAGTACTTC. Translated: CASKTPGQGTYEQYF.

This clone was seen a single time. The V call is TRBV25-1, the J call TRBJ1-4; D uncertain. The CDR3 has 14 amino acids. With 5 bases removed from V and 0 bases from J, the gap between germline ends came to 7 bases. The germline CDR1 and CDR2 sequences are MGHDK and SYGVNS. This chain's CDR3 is CASSKPTTNEKLFF. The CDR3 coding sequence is TGTGCCAGCAGTAAGCCTACAACTAATGAAAAACTGTTTTTT.

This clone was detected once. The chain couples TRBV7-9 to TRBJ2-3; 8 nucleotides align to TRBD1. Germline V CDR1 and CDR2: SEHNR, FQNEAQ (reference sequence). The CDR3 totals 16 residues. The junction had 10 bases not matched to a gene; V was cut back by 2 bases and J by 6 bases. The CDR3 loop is CASSLRVQGGLDTQYF. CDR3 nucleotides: TGTGCCAGCAGCTTAAGGGTACAGGGGGGATTGGATACGCAGTATTTT.

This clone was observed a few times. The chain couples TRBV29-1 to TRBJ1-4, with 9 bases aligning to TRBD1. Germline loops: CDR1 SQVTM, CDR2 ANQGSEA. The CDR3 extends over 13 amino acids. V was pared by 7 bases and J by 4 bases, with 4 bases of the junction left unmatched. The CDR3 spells CSAADRGNEKLFF. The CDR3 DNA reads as TGCAGCGCCGCGGACAGGGGTAATGAAAAACTGTTTTTT.